This TCR beta chain was identified during a study of OX40 agonist ivuxolimab in advanced cancers. For this clone: Its specificity is unknown.

V was shortened by 6 bases and J by 3 bases, with 8 bases between the two germline ends. There are 12 residues in the CDR3. CDR1 and CDR2 (germline): MNHNY, SVGAGI (reference sequence). General study findings and limits: Some of the nonresponding patients also showed low levels of normalized T-cell clonal expansion.

Sequencing was performed with immunoSEQ multiplex PCR; in TCRdb, only in-frame clones are kept and a portion is missing. The repertoire holds 60,000 to 80,000 clones, over 75% seen once, with over 4% in the top ten. The source material was CD4+ or CD8+ T cells sorted from blood, sampled in a trial of the OX40 agonist ivuxolimab. The rearrangement joins TRBV6-6 to TRBJ2-5; maybe TRBD1 (5 bases). The receptor comes from an adult with an advanced solid tumor such as melanoma, head and neck, liver or kidney cancer. In DNA, the CDR3 is TGTGCCAGCAGCCAGACAGAAGAGACCCAGTACTTC. Translation gives CASSQTEETQYF.